One and the same sample provided the 17 T cell receptor beta chains below, sequenced in a study of control samples from healthy donors and cancer patients (dated by TCRdb to 2019 to 2021). The library came from the immunoSEQ multiplex PCR assay. TCRdb provides this immuneACCESS table in a form limited to in-frame rearrangements. Some clones are lacking; in checked studies, under half of them reflect an unresolved V gene, and why the rest are absent is not known. The sample table holds 85,000 to 120,000 clones, of which 90% to 95% were seen once. The biggest ten clones account for under 2.5% of the sample. Sequenced material: blood. The receptors come from a woman younger than 30 in good health.

The count of this clone is one. V is TRBV19 and J is TRBJ1-5; the D is unclear. Germline assignment: CDR1 LNHDA and CDR2 SQIVND (reference sequence). V was shortened by 0 bases and J by 11 bases, with 14 bases between the two germline ends. The CDR3 spans 14 residues. CDR3 coding DNA: TGTGCCAGTAGTATAGATCCCGCGAGTGGAGCCCAGCATTTT. This sequence encodes CASSIDPASGAQHF.

This rearrangement joins TRBV4-1 to TRBJ2-1; 11 nucleotides align to TRBD2. The CDR3 runs to 19 residues. CDR1 and CDR2 from the germline V gene are MGHRA and YSYEKL. Unmatched junction bases numbered 16, after V lost 2 bases and J lost 7 bases. CDR3 amino acids: CASSQPYTRLAGLDNEQFF. As DNA, the CDR3 is TGCGCCAGCAGCCAACCGTATACGAGACTAGCGGGGTTAGATAATGAGCAGTTCTTC.

This clone was recorded a few times. The CDR3: CASSLVSSGVSYEQYF. The CDR3 nucleotides are TGCGCCAGCAGCTTGGTTTCTAGCGGGGTCTCCTACGAGCAGTACTTC. V usage is TRBV5-1 and J usage is TRBJ2-7; the match to TRBD2 covers 9 bases. The CDR3 extends over 16 amino acids. With V trimmed by 0 bases and J by 0 bases, 4 bases remained unmatched. The germline V gene encodes CDR1 SGHRS and CDR2 YFSETQ.

This chain links TRBV7-3 with TRBJ2-2; unclear D gene. Per the germline V gene, CDR1 is SGHTA and CDR2 is FQGTGA. V lost 5 bases, J lost 1 base, and 11 bases lay in between. This CDR3 spans 15 amino acids. The CDR3 DNA follows: TGTGCCAGCAGCCCCCGGCAGATGAACACCGGGGAGCTGTTTTTT. Residues: CASSPRQMNTGELFF.

V gene TRBV15 combines with J gene TRBJ1-1, with D possibly matching TRBD1 (6 bases). Germline V CDR1 and CDR2: LNHNV, YYDKDF (reference sequence). The CDR3 length is 15 residues. The V end lost 0 bases, the J end lost 1 base, and 9 bases lay between the germline ends. As DNA, the CDR3 is TGTGCCACCAGCAGAGATAAGGGGGAGAACACTGAAGCTTTCTTT. Translated: CATSRDKGENTEAFF.

The rearrangement joins TRBV5-6 to TRBJ2-2; a possible D gene is TRBD1 (5 bases). The CDR3 sequence is 15 residues long. Trimming took off 4 bases at V and 0 bases at J, with 10 bases between the two ends. CDR1 is SGHDT, CDR2 YYEEEE, per germline. CDR3: CASSPTRANTGELFF. The CDR3 DNA sequence: TGTGCCAGCAGCCCCACCAGGGCGAACACCGGGGAGCTGTTTTTT. Complete variable domain (other parts from reference TRBV5-6 and TRBJ2-2): DAGVTQSPTHLIKTRGQQVTLRCSPKSGHDTVSWYQQALGQGPQFIFQYYEEEERQRGNFPDRFSGHQFPNYSSELNVNALLLGDSALYLCASSPTRANTGELFFGEGSRLTVL.

This rearrangement joins TRBV5-1 to TRBJ1-1; a possible D gene is TRBD1 (5 bases). V gave up 4 bases and J gave up 6 bases, with 16 bases separating them. Per the germline V gene, CDR1 is SGHRS and CDR2 is YFSETQ. This CDR3 spans 14 amino acids. The CDR3: CASSQVRGRAEAFF. The CDR3 coding sequence is TGCGCCAGCAGCCAAGTAAGGGGTCGGGCTGAAGCTTTCTTT.

The chain uses TRBV6-6 and TRBJ2-7, with D hard to call. Trimming cost V 4 bases and J 0 bases, with 4 bases left between them. The CDR3 has 12 amino acids. In germline, CDR1 is MNHNY, CDR2 SVGAGI (reference sequence). Here the CDR3 reads CASSFDSYEQYF. CDR3 nucleotide sequence: TGTGCCAGCAGTTTCGACTCCTACGAGCAGTACTTC.

The chain couples TRBV19 to TRBJ2-3; maybe TRBD1 (6 bases). The germline V and J ends were trimmed by 2 bases and 1 base, with 13 bases remaining between them. The CDR3 runs to 16 residues. CDR1 is LNHDA and CDR2 is SQIVND in the germline V gene (reference sequence). This chain's CDR3 is CASSIRQGSGTDTQYF. The CDR3 region has the DNA TGTGCCAGTAGTATACGCCAGGGGTCGGGCACAGATACGCAGTATTTT.

The rearrangement links TRBV9 to TRBJ2-1, with 8 bases aligning to TRBD2. The J segment lost 2 bases and the V segment lost 0 bases, leaving 7 bases of the junction unmatched. CDR1 SGDLS and CDR2 YYNGEE come from the germline V gene. The CDR3 has 17 residues. The CDR3 here is CASSVDPPSGPYNEQFF. The DNA of the CDR3 is TGTGCCAGCAGCGTAGATCCCCCTAGCGGGCCCTACAATGAGCAGTTCTTC.

The chain is built from TRBV27 and TRBJ1-5, with D possibly TRBD1 on 5 matching bases. The germline V and J ends were trimmed by 1 base and 2 bases, with 9 bases remaining between them. The CDR3 consists of 15 residues. Germline CDR1 MNHEY, CDR2 SMNVEV (reference sequence). The CDR3 loop reads CASSLLGEGNQPQHF. The DNA for the CDR3 is TGTGCCAGCAGTTTATTGGGGGAGGGCAATCAGCCCCAGCATTTT.

The J gene is TRBJ1-1, the V gene TRBV7-9; a possible D gene is TRBD1 (5 bases). Trimming took 5 bases from V and 2 from J, leaving 12 bases between them. Per germline, CDR1 SEHNR and CDR2 FQNEAQ (reference sequence). This CDR3 is built from 14 residues. The CDR3: CASSPRQGNTEAFF. The DNA of the CDR3 is TGTGCCAGCAGCCCGCGGCAGGGAAACACTGAAGCTTTCTTT.

This chain uses TRBV24-1 with TRBJ2-7; 7 nucleotides match TRBD1. Per germline, CDR1 KGHDR and CDR2 SFDVKD. There are 13 residues in the CDR3. V lost 3 bases to trimming and J lost 6 bases; unmatched junction nucleotides: 4. DNA for the CDR3: TGTGCCACCAGTGATAGAGGGGGCGCCGAGCAGTACTTC. Translated, it gives CATSDRGGAEQYF.

The chain carries TRBV30 and TRBJ2-5; 7 bases map to TRBD2. The ends lost 0 bases at V and 4 bases at J; junction bases unmatched: 8. The length of the CDR3 is 15 residues. From germline, CDR1 is GTSNPN and CDR2 SVGIG (reference sequence). The DNA for the CDR3 is TGTGCCTGGAGTGTCACGGGGGGTCCTTCAGAGACCCAGTACTTC. Protein: CAWSVTGGPSETQYF.

This rearrangement joins TRBV30 to TRBJ2-1; TRBD2 matches 8 bases. This CDR3 region has 12 residues. Germline V gene sequence: CDR1 GTSNPN, CDR2 SVGIG (reference sequence). Trimming cost V 1 base and J 13 bases; bases outside gene matches: 6. The DNA of the CDR3 is TGTGCCTGGAGTGGGGGCGGGAGGCTACAGTTCTTC. Amino acid sequence: CAWSGGGRLQFF.

The chain combines TRBV19 with TRBJ2-1; 10 nucleotides line up with TRBD2. The germline V gene encodes CDR1 LNHDA and CDR2 SQIVND (reference sequence). The CDR3 runs to 14 residues. J was trimmed by 8 bases and V by 1 base; bases with no gene match: 2. The CDR3 reads CASSIVAGGDEQFF. The CDR3 bases are TGTGCCAGTAGTATAGTAGCGGGGGGCGATGAGCAGTTCTTC.

V and J are TRBV4-3 and TRBJ1-5; a weak D match, TRBD1 (5 bases). Trimming pared 5 bases from V and 6 bases from J, leaving 11 bases between. Per the germline V gene, CDR1 is LGHNA and CDR2 is YSLEER. CDR3 size: 13 residues. The CDR3 coding sequence is TGCGCCAGCAGCGAGGGGCTCGGTCAGCCCCAGCATTTT. Protein sequence: CASSEGLGQPQHF.